This T cell receptor beta chain derives from a study of T cell changes during pregnancy in multiple sclerosis. TCRdb keeps only in-frame clones here, not all; method: immunoSEQ multiplex PCR. The table shows approximately 100,000 clones, with around 92% occurring only once. With 5 bases clipped from V and 0 bases from J, the junction kept 4 bases outside the gene matches. Germline V gene lookup returns CDR1 MNHNS and CDR2 SASEGT. The length of the CDR3 is 15 residues. The clonotype was recovered from a female donor with multiple sclerosis, enrolled in a pregnancy study. This specimen consisted of peripheral blood, obtained after pregnancy. This chain uses TRBV6-1 with TRBJ1-2, with 9 bases that match TRBD1. The CDR3 here is CASSSRTGANYGYTF. CDR3 DNA: TGTGCCAGCAGTTCCAGGACAGGGGCTAACTATGGCTACACCTTC.